Below, 14 T cell receptor beta chains from the same sample are listed, as sequenced in a study of blood T cell repertoires in COVID-19. Here immunoSEQ multiplex PCR was the method, and the copy in TCRdb shows in-frame clones only, minus some. The table records about 47,000 clones, roughly four fifths of them present only once. Source material: peripheral blood. Every receptor here comes from a woman older than 75 with COVID-19, enrolled during active disease.

J is TRBJ2-7 and V is TRBV21-1; TRBD2 is the table's D call, not checked against the DNA. TRBV21-1 is reported as a pseudogene. CDR3 length: 18 residues. CDR3: CASSKADSGRGEAYEQYF. The CDR3 DNA reads as TGTGCCAGCAGCAAAGCGGATAGCGGGAGGGGGGAGGCCTACGAGCAGTACTTC.

By share, this clone counts as medium-sized. This chain links TRBV19 with TRBJ1-5; D may be TRBD1 (5 bases). Germline loops: CDR1 LNHDA, CDR2 SQIVND (reference sequence). The CDR3 spans 14 residues. Trimming took off 9 bases at V and 0 bases at J, with 12 bases between the two ends. Here the CDR3 reads CASGKGISNQPQHF. The CDR3 region has the DNA TGTGCCAGCGGCAAGGGGATTAGCAATCAGCCCCAGCATTTT. Using reference TRBV19 and TRBJ1-5 for the parts outside the CDR3, the full variable domain is DGGITQSPKYLFRKEGQNVTLSCEQNLNHDAMYWYRQDPGQGLRLIYYSQIVNDFQKGDIAEGYSVSREKKESFPLTVTSAQKNPTAFYLCASGKGISNQPQHFGDGTRLSIL.

The J gene is TRBJ2-7, the V gene TRBV6-5; tentatively, D is TRBD2 (7 bases). The CDR3 covers 15 residues. CDR1 is MNHEY, CDR2 SVGAGI, per germline. The V end lost 0 bases, the J end lost 4 bases, and 13 bases lay between the germline ends. The CDR3 DNA reads as TGTGCCAGCAGTTACTCTGGTGGGAGGGGGTACGAGCAGTACTTC. Its protein product is CASSYSGGRGYEQYF.

The chain recombines TRBV25-1 with TRBJ1-3; TRBD1 agrees at 8 bases. V trimming: 1 base; J trimming: 0 bases; junction bases outside the gene matches: 5. The CDR3 extends over 17 amino acids. Germline CDR1 is MGHDK and CDR2 is SYGVNS. The CDR3 DNA follows: TGTGCCAGCAGTGAATTAGGACAGGGATACTCTGGAAACACCATATATTTT. Its protein product is CASSELGQGYSGNTIYF.

J is TRBJ2-3 and V is TRBV19, with TRBD2 matching 12 bases. V was clipped by 6 bases and J by 3 bases; unmatched bases: 1. This CDR3 spans 14 amino acids. Germline V gene lookup returns CDR1 LNHDA and CDR2 SQIVND (reference sequence). CDR3 protein: CASRTSGRTDTQYF. CDR3 nucleotide sequence: TGTGCCAGTAGAACTAGCGGGAGGACAGATACGCAGTATTTT.

This chain links TRBV3-1 (or the pseudogene TRBV3-2) with TRBJ2-1; 10 positions match TRBD2. V shed 1 base, J shed 1 base, and the junction held 7 bases outside the gene matches. CDR3 length equals 18 residues. Germline CDR1 LGHDT, CDR2 YNNKEL (reference sequence). CDR3 sequence: CASSQADLSGRSYNEQFF. As DNA, the CDR3 is TGTGCCAGCAGCCAAGCGGACCTTAGCGGGAGGTCCTACAATGAGCAGTTCTTC.

The chain carries TRBV19 and TRBJ2-7; 11 nucleotides align to TRBD2. The CDR3 runs to 16 residues. Germline assignment: CDR1 LNHDA and CDR2 SQIVND (reference sequence). Unmatched junction bases numbered 5, after V lost 4 bases and J lost 0 bases. This CDR3 is CASSTRLAGFSYEQYF. The CDR3 DNA reads as TGTGCCAGTAGTACCAGACTAGCGGGGTTCTCCTACGAGCAGTACTTC.

This clone was found once. CDR3 nucleotide sequence: TGTGCCAGCAGCAACACAGGGATTACTAATGAAAAACTGTTTTTT. Protein: CASSNTGITNEKLFF. The V gene is TRBV6-5, the J gene TRBJ1-4; D is possibly TRBD1 (6 bases). Germline CDR1 and CDR2: MNHEY and SVGAGI. The length of the CDR3 is 15 residues. Trimming removed 6 bases at V and 2 bases at J, with 13 bases between.

The chain is built from TRBV2 and TRBJ2-1, with 7 bases matching TRBD2. The junction had 11 bases not matched to a gene; V was cut back by 2 bases and J by 10 bases. CDR1 is SNHLY, CDR2 FYNNEI, per germline. The CDR3 is made up of 15 amino acids. CDR3 loop: CASSETRGSTREQFF. DNA of the CDR3: TGTGCCAGCAGTGAAACTCGCGGGAGTACGAGGGAGCAGTTCTTC.

The chain combines TRBV7-2 with TRBJ2-1; D gene unclear. This CDR3 has 16 residues. From germline, CDR1 is SGHTA and CDR2 FQGNSA. V was cut by 0 bases and J by 0 bases, with 9 bases left in between. The CDR3 spells CASSLASSSSYNEQFF. For the CDR3, the DNA is TGTGCCAGCAGCTTAGCTAGCTCGAGCTCCTACAATGAGCAGTTCTTC.

The chain uses TRBV7-3 and TRBJ1-1; TRBD1 matches 8 bases. CDR1 and CDR2 (germline): SGHTA, FQGTGA. The J segment lost 4 bases and the V segment lost 5 bases, leaving 9 bases of the junction unmatched. The CDR3 has 15 residues. Written as DNA, the CDR3 is TGTGCCAGCAGCCCCTTGGCAGGGGGCATCACTGAAGCTTTCTTT. Translation: CASSPLAGGITEAFF.

The chain recombines TRBV27 with TRBJ2-5; possibly TRBD1 for D (6 bases). The CDR3 sequence is 14 residues long. Trimming left V 2 bases short and J 2 bases short, with 9 bases between. The V gene's germline CDR1 is MNHEY and CDR2 SMNVEV (reference sequence). The CDR3 DNA follows: TGTGCCAGCAGTTTAGGGACACATCAAGAGACCCAGTACTTC. The encoded protein is CASSLGTHQETQYF.

This clone was observed a single time. The J gene is TRBJ2-7, the V gene TRBV6-5; D possibly corresponds to TRBD1 (5 bases). The germline CDR1 and CDR2 sequences are MNHEY and SVGAGI. The V and J ends lost 0 bases and 3 bases respectively, with 12 bases between them. This CDR3 is built from 15 residues. CDR3 in amino acids: CASSYSSGKGYEQYF. The CDR3 coding sequence is TGTGCCAGCAGTTACTCTTCAGGGAAGGGCTACGAGCAGTACTTC.

The chain is built from TRBV2 and TRBJ1-1, with D tentatively TRBD1 (6 bases). Germline loops: CDR1 SNHLY, CDR2 FYNNEI. The CDR3 is made up of 13 amino acids. The V gene lost 5 bases and the J gene lost 3 bases, with 10 bases spanning the gap. The chain's CDR3 is CASSRGGYTEAFF. CDR3 DNA sequence: TGTGCCAGCAGTAGGGGGGGGTACACTGAAGCTTTCTTT.